This passage covers 7 T cell receptor beta chains from one sample sequenced in a study of T cell repertoires in cytomegalovirus infection. Using its own MiXCR run on the reads, TCRdb lists one record per CDR3 protein. The sample has nearly 650,000 distinct CDR3 sequences; about 24% are singletons. Sequences were obtained from CD8+ T cells from PBMCs. These TCRs come from a human donor in good health (CMV status not recorded). Some clones in this sample may be carry-over from other donors' samples.

This clonotype occurred a few times. The rearrangement uses TRBV28 and TRBJ2-3; 8 bases are shared with TRBD2. V lost 4 bases, J lost 1 base, and 19 bases stayed unmatched. Germline V gene sequence: CDR1 MDHEN, CDR2 SYDVKM. The CDR3 has 20 residues. CDR3 in DNA: TGTGCCAGCAGTTCACCAAAAGAACAGGCTAGCGGGTTTGGCACAGATACGCAGTATTTT. This translates into CASSSPKEQASGFGTDTQYF.

The V call is TRBV6-5, the J call TRBJ1-2; weak D call: TRBD1 (5 bases). In germline, CDR1 is MNHEY, CDR2 SVGAGI. Trimming took off 0 bases at V and 3 bases at J, with 14 bases between the two ends. The CDR3 length is 16 residues. This chain's CDR3 is CASSYSRDAGDYGYTF. The CDR3 DNA sequence: TGTGCCAGCAGTTACTCAAGGGACGCGGGAGACTATGGCTACACCTTC.

This clonotype has a count of ten or more. V is TRBV19 and J is TRBJ1-1; D gene unclear. The germline V gene encodes CDR1 LNHDA and CDR2 SQIVND (reference sequence). The length of the CDR3 is 14 residues. V dropped 0 bases and J dropped 2 bases, with 7 bases sitting between them. The chain's CDR3 is CASSIDGGNTEAFF. CDR3 coding DNA: TGTGCCAGTAGTATAGATGGAGGCAACACTGAAGCTTTCTTT.

This clonotype showed up many times. The chain combines TRBV12-5 with TRBJ1-2, with TRBD1 as a possible D gene (5 bases). V lost 4 bases, J lost 6 bases, and 21 bases lay in between. This CDR3 has 16 amino acids. CDR1 and CDR2 (germline): LGHNT, FRNRAP. The CDR3 region is CASGSLQQAGRDGYTF. CDR3 DNA: TGTGCTAGTGGTTCCCTCCAACAGGCGGGGCGGGATGGCTACACCTTC.

About this clonotype: A much larger clone lies one base from this, so it may be a read error. V usage is TRBV3-1 and J usage is TRBJ2-3; possible D gene TRBD2, 6 bases. The CDR3 totals 14 residues. Deletions cut 4 bases from V and 0 bases from J, with 8 bases between. In germline, CDR1 is LGHDT, CDR2 YNNKEL (reference sequence). The CDR3 is CASSPEGSTDTQYF. The CDR3 coding sequence is TGTGCCAGCAGCCCGGAGGGGAGCACAGATACGCAGTATTTT.

The chain joins TRBV28 to TRBJ2-7; D remains ambiguous. Germline CDR1 is MDHEN and CDR2 is SYDVKM. Deletions cut 4 bases from V and 5 bases from J, with 12 bases between. The CDR3 runs 13 residues. In DNA, the CDR3 is TGTGCCAGCAGTTCTTGGGCTGGAGACGAGCAGTACGTC. This gives the protein CASSSWAGDEQYV.

This clonotype was detected only a few times. The rearrangement links TRBV20-1 to TRBJ2-7; 7 bases are a match to TRBD2. V shed 6 bases and J 4 bases; nucleotides not matched to a gene: 9. The CDR3 loop spans 13 amino acids. Per the germline V gene, CDR1 is DFQATT and CDR2 is SNEGSKA (reference sequence). Here the CDR3 reads CSARSGEYYEQYV. The CDR3, as DNA: TGCAGTGCCAGAAGCGGGGAGTATTACGAGCAGTACGTC.